This T cell receptor beta chain derives from a study of T cells in localized non-small cell lung cancer. TCRdb keeps only in-frame clones here, not all; method: immunoSEQ multiplex PCR. The sample lists tens of thousands of clones, 75% to 90% occurring once. The J segment lost 4 bases and the V segment lost 10 bases, leaving 4 bases of the junction unmatched. CDR3 length: 12 residues. Germline assignment: CDR1 ENHRY and CDR2 SYGVKD. Study-wide points: Because sequencing included only one region (of the tumor), heterogeneity remains possible. Appearances in adjacent lung were noted for a median 57 of the top 100 tumor clones. Adjacent uninvolved lung tissue had the highest T cell clonality, exceeding tumor.

Regarding this clone: The antigen is not known.

The specimen was peripheral blood, collected before any cancer treatment. The clonotype was recovered from a woman aged 40 to 75 with stage I lung adenocarcinoma. This rearrangement joins TRBV10-3 to TRBJ1-5, with 7 nucleotides matching TRBD1. CDR3 in amino acids: CASGTVNQPQHF. The CDR3 bases are TGTGCCAGCGGGACAGTAAATCAGCCCCAGCATTTT.